This TCR beta chain is from a study of cytomegalovirus exposure and HLA in healthy donors. Study conclusions and caveats: Later, an analysis found that TCR clusters from the first cohort tended to co-occur in the 90 to 150 validation repertoires. The study put some 150 TCR beta chains on its list as cytomegalovirus-associated. Generally TCR sequences proved uncommon, though certain public TCRs appeared in numerous donors.

The germline V gene has CDR1 SEHNR and CDR2 FQNEAQ (reference sequence). V gave up 5 bases and J gave up 5 bases; unmatched junction bases: 5. This CDR3 has 15 amino acids. Here immunoSEQ multiplex PCR was the method, and the copy in TCRdb shows in-frame clones only, minus some. The data show under 200,000 clones, about 90% seen once. In its sample, this clone was seen a few times. Its antigen is still unknown. The rearrangement joins TRBV7-9 to TRBJ1-4; 10 nucleotides agree with TRBD1. The sample comprised PBMCs. The TCR was taken from a woman under 40 in good health and CMV-seronegative. DNA for the CDR3: TGTGCCAGCAGCCAAGGGACAGGGGTCAATGAAAAACTGTTTTTT. Amino acids: CASSQGTGVNEKLFF.